The rows below give T cell receptor beta chains drawn from one sample of a study of cytomegalovirus exposure and HLA in healthy donors. TCRdb's table, derived via immunoSEQ multiplex PCR, lists solely in-frame clones and lacks some. Here the sample spans about 130,000 clones, over 60% being singletons. The sequenced sample consisted of PBMCs. Source of these receptors: a man aged 25-40 years in good health and CMV-seronegative. The CDR3 runs from the conserved cysteine through the conserved F or W. Fields, in order: V gene, D gene, clone size, J gene, CDR3 protein, CDR3 DNA. A D gene is named only where the DNA matches it firmly. Rows give clone size only sometimes, using once, few, many, or a class for an expanded clone.

>TRBV2|-|-|TRBJ1-1
CASRRDRGAWTEAFF
TGTGCCAGCAGGAGGGACCGCGGGGCGTGGACTGAAGCTTTCTTT
>TRBV9|TRBD1|-|TRBJ2-2
CASSSRTGGTGELFF
TGTGCCAGCAGCTCCCGGACAGGGGGCACCGGGGAGCTGTTTTTT
>TRBV4-1|TRBD2|-|TRBJ2-2
CASEGPGGTGELFF
TGCGCCAGCGAAGGCCCGGGGGGGACCGGGGAGCTGTTTTTT
>TRBV5-6|-|-|TRBJ2-7
CASSLAARGYEQYF
TGTGCCAGCAGCTTGGCCGCCAGGGGCTACGAGCAGTACTTC
>TRBV10-3|-|-|TRBJ2-1
CATLGGRGWNEQFF
TGTGCCACCCTTGGGGGAAGGGGGTGGAATGAGCAGTTCTTC
>TRBV5-1|TRBD2|-|TRBJ2-3
CASSLTVTSGNADTQYF
TGCGCCAGCAGCTTGACCGTGACTAGCGGGAACGCAGATACGCAGTATTTT
>TRBV6-5|TRBD1|-|TRBJ2-7
CASRDGTGTYYEQYF
TGTGCCAGCAGAGACGGGACAGGGACTTACTACGAGCAGTACTTC
>TRBV5-4|-|-|TRBJ2-3
CASSLDGNPIDTQYF
TGTGCCAGCAGCTTGGACGGGAATCCGATAGATACGCAGTATTTT
>TRBV30|-|-|TRBJ2-3
CACISSSTDTQYF
TGTGCCTGTATATCCTCTAGCACAGATACGCAGTATTTT
>TRBV27|TRBD1|-|TRBJ2-1
CASTRTGQVYNEQFF
TGTGCCAGCACCAGGACTGGACAGGTATACAATGAGCAGTTCTTC
>TRBV19|-|few|TRBJ2-5
CASSIGGGEQETQYF
TGTGCCAGTAGTATAGGTGGCGGAGAGCAAGAGACCCAGTACTTC
>TRBV11-2|TRBD1|-|TRBJ2-7
CASSLVLQGASYEQYF
TGTGCCAGCAGCTTAGTTTTACAGGGGGCTAGCTACGAGCAGTACTTC
>TRBV10-3|-|-|TRBJ2-7
CAISEPASQSSYEQYF
TGTGCCATCAGTGAACCCGCTAGCCAGAGCTCCTACGAGCAGTACTTC
>TRBV6-5|-|-|TRBJ2-7
CASSLVRGSYEQYF
TGTGCCAGCAGTCTCGTAAGAGGCTCCTACGAGCAGTACTTC
>TRBV5-1|TRBD2|few|TRBJ2-3
CASRRREGRTDTQYF
TGCGCCAGCAGGCGGCGGGAGGGAAGGACAGATACGCAGTATTTT
>TRBV30|-|-|TRBJ1-2
CAWNKRQGYYGYTF
TGTGCCTGGAACAAAAGGCAGGGCTACTATGGCTACACCTTC
>TRBV6-4|TRBD2|-|TRBJ2-1
CASSASGSTMGNEQFF
TGTGCCAGCAGTGCTAGCGGGAGTACGATGGGTAATGAGCAGTTCTTC
>TRBV2|TRBD2|-|TRBJ2-3
CASSPSGTADTQYF
TGTGCCAGCAGCCCCAGCGGGACTGCAGATACGCAGTATTTT
>TRBV5-1|-|-|TRBJ2-2
CASRPGGLVTGELFF
TGCGCCAGCAGGCCTGGGGGACTTGTCACCGGGGAGCTGTTTTTT
>TRBV19|TRBD2|-|TRBJ2-5
CASSRSTSGRETQYF
TGTGCCAGTAGTCGCTCGACTAGCGGGAGAGAGACCCAGTACTTC
>TRBV9|-|-|TRBJ2-3
CASSVAGVVTDTQYF
TGTGCCAGCAGCGTAGCGGGAGTGGTCACAGATACGCAGTATTTT
>TRBV29-1|TRBD2|-|TRBJ2-1
CSVSKTSGSYNEQFF
TGCAGCGTTTCAAAGACTAGCGGGAGTTACAATGAGCAGTTCTTC
>TRBV7-8|TRBD1|-|TRBJ1-2
CASSDRQGVLSYTF
TGTGCCAGCAGCGACCGACAGGGGGTATTAAGCTACACCTTC
>TRBV2|TRBD1|-|TRBJ2-7
CASSLRDRDDEQYF
TGTGCCAGCAGTTTGCGGGACAGGGACGACGAGCAGTACTTC
>TRBV5-1|-|-|TRBJ2-7
CASSPGVRSYEQYF
TGCGCCAGCAGCCCGGGGGTACGTAGCTACGAGCAGTACTTC
>TRBV6-1|TRBD1|-|TRBJ1-3
CASSRTGPSGNTIYF
TGTGCCAGCAGTCGGACAGGGCCCTCTGGAAACACCATATATTTT
>TRBV11-2|TRBD2|-|TRBJ2-5
CASSLATSGRAETQYF
TGTGCCAGCAGCTTAGCGACCAGCGGGAGGGCGGAGACCCAGTACTTC
>TRBV12-5|-|-|TRBJ1-4
CASGLEAGGGEKLFF
TGTGCTAGTGGTTTGGAGGCTGGGGGCGGAGAAAAACTGTTTTTT
>TRBV5-4|TRBD1|-|TRBJ2-7
CASSLGDRGLDEQYF
TGTGCCAGCAGCTTGGGCGACAGGGGGCTTGACGAGCAGTACTTC
>TRBV5-6|TRBD2|-|TRBJ2-5
CASSLALAVETQYF
TGTGCCAGCAGCTTGGCGCTAGCGGTGGAGACCCAGTACTTC
>TRBV5-4|-|few|TRBJ2-3
CASSLGASDTQYF
TGTGCCAGCAGCTTGGGTGCGTCAGATACGCAGTATTTT
>TRBV28|TRBD2|once|TRBJ2-7
CASKLRELGEQYF
TGTGCCAGCAAGCTGCGGGAGCTCGGCGAGCAGTACTTC
>TRBV5-1|-|few|TRBJ1-2
CASSLDGNYGYTF
TGCGCCAGCAGCTTGGACGGGAACTATGGCTACACCTTC
>TRBV6-5|TRBD2|-|TRBJ2-2
CASSLGLAGELFF
TGTGCCAGCAGCCTGGGACTAGCCGGGGAGCTGTTTTTT
>TRBV5-4|TRBD2|-|TRBJ2-5
CASSPRLAGGPEETQYF
TGTGCCAGCAGCCCACGACTAGCGGGAGGGCCGGAAGAGACCCAGTACTTC
>TRBV7-7|-|-|TRBJ2-7
CASSAEPSGYEQYF
TGTGCTAGCAGCGCGGAGCCCAGCGGTTACGAGCAGTACTTC
>TRBV6-6|-|-|TRBJ1-2
CASSYSPGNYGYTF
TGTGCCAGCAGTTACTCGCCCGGGAACTATGGCTACACCTTC
>TRBV28|-|-|TRBJ2-7
CASRGRRGQGSYEQYF
TGTGCCAGCAGGGGCCGTAGAGGGCAGGGGTCCTACGAGCAGTACTTC
>TRBV5-1|-|few|TRBJ2-2
CASSFLGGAGELFF
TGCGCCAGCAGCTTTTTGGGGGGTGCCGGGGAGCTGTTTTTT
>TRBV7-3|TRBD2|-|TRBJ2-1
CASSITSGPYNEQFF
TGTGCCAGCAGCATTACTAGCGGGCCCTACAATGAGCAGTTCTTC
>TRBV15|TRBD1|-|TRBJ1-1
CATSSSPGQGGTEAFF
TGTGCCACCAGCTCATCCCCGGGACAGGGAGGCACTGAAGCTTTCTTT
>TRBV19|TRBD2|-|TRBJ2-7
CASSREGTSGGYEQYF
TGTGCCAGTAGTCGAGAAGGGACTAGCGGAGGCTACGAGCAGTACTTC
>TRBV28|TRBD1|-|TRBJ2-3
CASSLPRGRSGSDTQYF
TGTGCCAGCAGTTTACCCAGGGGGCGCAGCGGGTCAGATACGCAGTATTTT
>TRBV5-6|-|-|TRBJ2-3
CASSLRLAKSTDTQYF
TGTGCCAGCAGCTTGCGCCTAGCGAAGAGCACAGATACGCAGTATTTT
>TRBV15|-|-|TRBJ2-7
CATSREGGYEQYF
TGTGCCACCAGCAGAGAAGGGGGCTACGAGCAGTACTTC
>TRBV7-8|-|-|TRBJ1-1
CASSLEAGAMEAFF
TGTGCCAGCAGCTTAGAAGCAGGGGCTATGGAAGCTTTCTTT
>TRBV6-5|-|few|TRBJ2-7
CASSAGQGGYEQYF
TGTGCCAGCAGTGCCGGACAGGGAGGGTACGAGCAGTACTTC
>TRBV2|-|-|TRBJ2-3
CASSPGISTDTQYF
TGTGCCAGCAGTCCGGGGATCAGCACAGATACGCAGTATTTT
>TRBV5-1|TRBD2|once|TRBJ2-7
CASSRLAGDSYEQYF
TGCGCCAGCAGCAGACTAGCGGGGGACTCCTACGAGCAGTACTTC
>TRBV6-1|TRBD2|-|TRBJ2-2
CASSVQTSGVTGELFF
TGTGCCAGCAGTGTCCAGACTAGCGGCGTGACCGGGGAGCTGTTTTTT
>TRBV11-3|TRBD2|-|TRBJ2-1
CASSLGGPSGHYNEQFF
TGTGCCAGCAGCTTAGGAGGGCCTAGCGGGCACTACAATGAGCAGTTCTTC
>TRBV5-1|TRBD2|-|TRBJ2-5
CASSPGLAGAEQETQYF
TGCGCCAGCAGCCCGGGACTAGCGGGAGCCGAACAAGAGACCCAGTACTTC
>TRBV6-1|-|-|TRBJ1-2
CASRALQGSYGYTF
TGTGCCAGCAGGGCCCTACAGGGAAGCTATGGCTACACCTTC
>TRBV2|-|once|TRBJ1-1
CAGRGRVQDSAEAFF
TGTGCCGGAAGAGGGCGGGTACAAGATTCCGCTGAAGCTTTCTTT
>TRBV5-1|-|-|TRBJ1-1
CASSSWTANTEAFF
TGCGCCAGCAGCTCATGGACAGCGAACACTGAAGCTTTCTTT
>TRBV5-5|-|few|TRBJ2-6
CASQGQYSGANVLTF
TGTGCCAGCCAGGGCCAGTATTCTGGGGCCAACGTCCTGACTTTC
>TRBV6-4|TRBD2|-|TRBJ2-6
CASSADSGTSGANVLTF
TGTGCCAGCAGTGCGGATAGCGGGACCTCTGGGGCCAACGTCCTGACTTTC
>TRBV5-8|TRBD2|-|TRBJ2-2
CASSQAGGYTGELLF
TGTGCCAGCAGCCAAGCGGGAGGGTACACCGGGGAGCTGCTTTTT